This entry features one T cell receptor beta chain sequence. Its specific antigen is unknown. No quality values exist for individual bases; no much larger clone is one base distant. The CDR3 regions of human TCRbeta chains were analyzed by immunosequencing. On the authors' methods: Repertoire TCRs were matched against a reference library of SARS-CoV-2-specific TCRs generated with the MIRA antigen-specificity platform. Breadth meant the fraction of unique TCRs that were SARS-CoV-2-associated, whereas depth meant the fraction of total T cells that were SARS-CoV-2-associated. Each spike-specific TCR was assigned to its reactive spike region and to a CD4 or CD8 class using the MIRA data. Log10-transformed breadth and depth values were compared by one-way ANOVA with Sidak's multiple comparisons tests. In TCRdb, the immuneACCESS table is reduced to in-frame sequences with V and J assigned. These tables do not hold every clone; where another copy was compared, an unresolved V gene accounts for under half, and the others remain unexplained. V, J and clone size derive from that table, while D and trimming were established from the DNA sequence. The sample table shows 150,000 to 200,000 clones, and roughly 92% are seen once. The top ten constitute approximately 1.2% of the sample.

This entry is derived from a study of T cell responses to AZD1222 COVID-19 vaccine (dated by TCRdb to about 2021). Notes on the research overall: A total of just over 230 trial participants underwent TCR sequencing, of whom about 210 received two doses of AZD1222 and about 26 received two doses of the MenACWY control vaccine. Enrollment into the trials was organized by age into subgroups of 18-55, 56-69 and 70-plus years, and those subgroups contained roughly 150, 30 and 60 TCR-sequenced participants, respectively. Broader findings and caveats from the paper: In the small 56-69-year group, the increase in depth fell short of significance, most likely because of low power. Conclusions about previously exposed vaccinees are limited because only five to seven AZD1222 recipients were SARS-CoV-2 seropositive at baseline. Reportedly, almost half of the unique spike-specific TCRs recognized epitopes lying outside the regions that are mutated in the B.1.351 and B.1.1.7 variants. Because no samples from the day 14 peak response were available, repertoires could be characterized only after the peak T cell response. A significant rise in spike-specific TCR breadth and depth was observed after two AZD1222 doses relative to day 0 and relative to MenACWY recipients. CD4 TCRs associated with the vaccine covered the entire spike protein, and the dominant responses were in regions 160-218 and 743-854. Participants were mostly white British and included more females than males, and it was suggested by the authors that clonal diversity may have been underestimated.

In the germline V gene, CDR1 corresponds to SGHVS and CDR2 to FQNEAQ. V lost 2 bases and J lost 4 bases; the stretch between them is 11 bases long. From the cysteine up to the phenylalanine, the CDR3 has a length of 15 residues. Only the CDR3 portion is preserved as DNA: 45 bases, with reading frame beginning at the first base. Taken with the paper, the label for time point translates to: about 28 days (+/-7) after the second vaccine dose. AZD1222 recipients given second doses at about 4 weeks or at about 12 weeks were pooled, since spike-specific TCR depth and breadth were not found to differ between the two schedules. Vaccinee samples came from UK trials COV001 and COV002, including a single-blind randomized controlled phase 2/3 trial of AZD1222 (ChAdOx1 nCoV-19) in healthy adults. For TCRbeta chain sequencing, PBMC samples were collected from trial participants at day 0 and at day 28 after the second dose.

This specimen consisted of peripheral blood, obtained 28 days after the second AZD1222 dose. This sequence originates from an adult who received the AZD1222 COVID-19 vaccine. The chain is made from TRBV7-8 and TRBJ2-2, with the D gene not confidently named. The CDR3 protein sequence reads: CASSLSATFTGELFF. The sequence in DNA is TGTGCCAGCAGCTTATCGGCGACGTTCACCGGGGAGCTGTTTTTT.